Listed below are T cell receptor beta chains from one sample, sequenced in a study of early T cells in non-severe SARS-CoV-2 infection. TCRdb fed the 5' RACE reads into MiXCR, producing one record per CDR3 protein. The table has about 64,000 distinct CDR3 sequences, 13% seen once. The sequencing sample was made of whole blood. Receptor source: an adult who was a healthcare worker with PCR-confirmed SARS-CoV-2 infection or an uninfected control (not recorded which). Each CDR3 is given with its conserved first and last residue.

CDR3	V	J
CASSLAGTPNTIYF	TRBV7-9	TRBJ1-3
CASSLELPNTGELFF	TRBV5-4	TRBJ2-2
CASSATDRGYGYTF	TRBV9	TRBJ1-2
CSARQGTYEQYF	TRBV29-1	TRBJ2-7
CASTSLEGEQYF	TRBV12-3/TRBV12-4	TRBJ2-7
CASSLVDRGNSPLHF	TRBV7-9	TRBJ1-6
CASSFRTSGGRADTQYF	TRBV27	TRBJ2-3
CASSSPVDEQFF	TRBV6-2/TRBV6-3	TRBJ2-1
CASSATDRGSYEQYF	TRBV12-3/TRBV12-4	TRBJ2-7
CASSLSGGLSYEQYF	TRBV5-5	TRBJ2-7
CASSLGDNQPQHF	TRBV5-1	TRBJ1-5
CSASGNPNTGELFF	TRBV20-1	TRBJ2-2
CASSEGLLGAQYF	TRBV7-3	TRBJ2-5
CSASPQGMGYEQYF	TRBV20-1	TRBJ2-7
CAWNPWGSTDTQYF	TRBV30	TRBJ2-3
CSARGQGAGNTIYF	TRBV20-1	TRBJ1-3
CASSYSMQGNTEAFF	TRBV6-5	TRBJ1-1
CASSHRDGLYEQYF	TRBV7-9	TRBJ2-7
CSVVPGLVRTDTQYF	TRBV29-1	TRBJ2-3
CASSPPPGIGGNTIYF	TRBV18	TRBJ1-3
CASSSPGTRMGEQYF	TRBV13	TRBJ2-7
CASSSPGEQYF	TRBV6-5	TRBJ2-7
CASSQGPGQPSTDTQYF	TRBV4-3	TRBJ2-3
CAIVGRGNTIYF	TRBV10-3	TRBJ1-3
CASSLGSSSYNEQFF	TRBV11-3	TRBJ2-1
CSVEPRDPTGDYGYTF	TRBV29-1	TRBJ1-2
CASSFGGGASLSTDTQYF	TRBV5-1	TRBJ2-3
CASKGTGAAPQHF	TRBV9	TRBJ1-5
CASSPRREMNTEAFF	TRBV11-3	TRBJ1-1
CASSSVGSYNEQFF	TRBV5-6	TRBJ2-1
CASSELLAGDEQFF	TRBV6-1	TRBJ2-1
CASSYSAGGDEQYF	TRBV6-6	TRBJ2-7
CASSLQVPPDEQFF	TRBV3-1	TRBJ2-1
CASSLDRTNEKLFF	TRBV5-4	TRBJ1-4
CASRAVRVGNQPQHF	TRBV3-1	TRBJ1-5
CASRPPAQNYGYTF	TRBV19	TRBJ1-2
CSVEVPGNQPQHF	TRBV29-1	TRBJ1-5
CASRDRSGYNEQFF	TRBV10-2	TRBJ2-1
CASILAGGGYTQYF	TRBV12-3/TRBV12-4	TRBJ2-3
CASSLNPPGAYEQYF	TRBV7-2	TRBJ2-7
CASSLIPQGLGRTDTQYF	TRBV3-1	TRBJ2-3